This is a list of T cell receptor beta chains from one sample in a study of T cell responses to AZD1222 COVID-19 vaccine. The assay was immunoSEQ multiplex PCR, and TCRdb's table has in-frame clones only and misses some. The repertoire holds about 150,000 clones, about nine tenths seen once, with 2% to 2.5% in the top ten. Sequences were derived from peripheral blood, sampled on day 0 of AZD1222 vaccination. The origin of the receptors is an adult in good health. The CDR3 runs from the conserved cysteine through the conserved F or W. The order of the fields is clone size, J gene, V gene, D gene, CDR3 protein, CDR3 DNA. A D gene is named only where the DNA matches it firmly. Rows give clone size only sometimes, using once, few, many, or a class for an expanded clone.

>few|TRBJ1-1|TRBV5-6|.
CASSLSPLGGDAFF
TGTGCCAGCAGCTTGTCCCCTTTGGGGGGTGACGCTTTCTTT
>.|TRBJ2-1|TRBV4-2|.
CASSQDNNNEQFF
TGTGCCAGCAGCCAAGATAATAACAATGAGCAGTTCTTC
>.|TRBJ1-5|TRBV18|.
CASSPGGGVNQPQHF
TGTGCCAGCTCACCAGGAGGAGGGGTCAATCAGCCCCAGCATTTT
>.|TRBJ2-7|TRBV21-1|.
CASSNPRGGCYEQYF
TGTGCCAGCAGCAACCCCAGGGGGGGTTGCTACGAGCAGTACTTC
>.|TRBJ2-5|TRBV2|.
CASSEDRTETQYF
TGTGCCAGCAGTGAGGACAGAACAGAGACCCAGTACTTC
>.|TRBJ2-1|TRBV7-8|.
CASSGRTAYNEQFF
TGTGCCAGCAGCGGACGGACAGCTTACAATGAGCAGTTCTTC
>.|TRBJ1-2|TRBV30|.
CAWSVLRGRAYGYTF
TGTGCCTGGAGTGTACTGAGGGGGAGAGCCTATGGCTACACCTTC
>.|TRBJ1-5|TRBV12-5|.
CASGLGQVNSNQPQHF
TGTGCTAGTGGTTTGGGACAGGTCAATAGCAATCAGCCCCAGCATTTT
>.|TRBJ1-2|TRBV29-1|.
CSVVSSVYGYTF
TGCAGCGTTGTGTCTAGTGTCTATGGCTACACCTTC
>.|TRBJ2-1|TRBV2|.
CASSGGRSSYNEQFF
TGTGCCAGCAGTGGGGGCAGGAGCTCCTACAATGAGCAGTTCTTC
>.|TRBJ2-1|TRBV6-5|.
CASSYSRVHEQFF
TGTGCCAGCAGTTACTCGCGGGTTCATGAGCAGTTCTTC
>.|TRBJ1-5|TRBV9|.
CASSVDGLSNQPQHF
TGTGCCAGCAGCGTAGACGGCTTAAGCAATCAGCCCCAGCATTTT
>.|TRBJ1-1|TRBV5-4|.
CASSRNSEAFF
TGTGCCAGCAGCAGAAACAGCGAAGCTTTCTTT
>.|TRBJ2-7|TRBV5-1|.
CASSLGGLVMEQYF
TGCGCCAGCAGCTTGGGCGGACTGGTGATGGAGCAGTACTTC
>.|TRBJ1-2|TRBV5-1|.
CASSFSGSKGDAIYGYTF
TGCGCCAGCAGCTTTTCTGGGTCTAAAGGGGACGCCATCTATGGCTACACCTTC
>.|TRBJ2-7|TRBV27|TRBD2
CASSSSSGKVEQYF
TGTGCCAGCAGTTCCTCTAGCGGGAAGGTTGAGCAGTACTTC
>.|TRBJ2-1|TRBV30|.
CAWSIRQDNEQFF
TGTGCCTGGAGTATAAGACAGGACAATGAGCAGTTCTTC
>.|TRBJ1-6|TRBV4-3|.
CASSQDNGVVSPLHF
TGCGCCAGCAGCCAAGATAACGGGGTCGTTTCACCCCTCCACTTT
>.|TRBJ1-1|TRBV7-3|.
CASSSPMSTEAFF
TGTGCCAGCAGCTCCCCAATGAGTACTGAAGCTTTCTTT
>.|TRBJ1-3|TRBV2|.
CASVENTIYF
TGTGCCAGCGTCGAAAACACCATATATTTT
>.|TRBJ1-2|TRBV21-1|.
CASSKDTPGGYTF
TGTGCCAGCAGCAAAGACACACCGGGTGGCTACACCTTC
>.|TRBJ1-2|TRBV4-3|TRBD1
CASSQAGTGAYGYTF
TGCGCCAGCAGCCAAGCCGGGACAGGGGCCTATGGCTACACCTTC
>once|TRBJ2-1|TRBV2|TRBD2
CASTPGTSGLYNEQFF
TGTGCCAGCACCCCCGGGACTAGCGGGTTATACAATGAGCAGTTCTTC
>.|TRBJ1-2|TRBV5-5|.
CASSLDSSNYGYTF
TGTGCCAGCAGCTTGGACAGTTCTAACTATGGCTACACCTTC
>.|TRBJ2-1|TRBV29-1|.
CSVPSSYNEQFF
TGCAGCGTTCCCTCCTCCTACAATGAGCAGTTCTTC
>.|TRBJ2-2|TRBV15|.
CATSKHAELFF
TGTGCCACCAGCAAGCATGCGGAGCTGTTTTTT
>.|TRBJ2-6|TRBV5-4|TRBD2
CASSLGLAGSGANVLTF
TGTGCCAGCAGCTTAGGACTAGCGGGATCTGGGGCCAACGTCCTGACTTTC
>.|TRBJ2-7|TRBV9|.
CASSVGGSEGEQYF
TGTGCCAGCAGCGTAGGGGGCTCAGAGGGCGAGCAGTACTTC
>.|TRBJ1-6|TRBV5-6|.
CASSLGRENSPLHF
TGTGCCAGCAGCTTGGGCAGGGAAAATTCACCCCTCCACTTT
>.|TRBJ1-5|TRBV10-3|.
CAIKPASGNQPQHF
TGTGCCATCAAACCGGCCTCGGGCAATCAGCCCCAGCATTTT
>.|TRBJ2-7|TRBV25-1|.
CASSEPGTGDYEQYF
TGTGCCAGCAGTGAACCTGGGACGGGGGACTACGAGCAGTACTTC
>.|TRBJ2-4|TRBV7-2|.
CASGRGGKNIQYF
TGTGCCTCCGGTAGGGGTGGCAAAAACATTCAGTACTTC
>.|TRBJ1-2|TRBV27|TRBD1
CASREDRGSRYGYTF
TGTGCCAGCAGGGAGGACAGGGGAAGCCGATATGGCTACACCTTC
>.|TRBJ2-1|TRBV28|.
CASNRGLGRGEQFF
TGTGCCAGCAATCGGGGACTCGGGCGGGGTGAGCAGTTCTTC
>.|TRBJ2-2|TRBV2|.
CASIYQGPTGELFF
TGTGCCAGCATATACCAGGGGCCCACCGGGGAGCTGTTTTTT
>.|TRBJ1-1|TRBV11-3|TRBD1
CASSLEGTGMSEAFF
TGTGCCAGCAGCTTAGAGGGGACAGGGATGTCTGAAGCTTTCTTT
>.|TRBJ2-1|TRBV30|.
CAWSGSYNEQFF
TGTGCCTGGAGCGGCTCCTACAATGAGCAGTTCTTC
>.|TRBJ2-6|TRBV5-1|TRBD1
CASSLAGGSGANVLTF
TGCGCCAGCAGCTTGGCAGGGGGCTCTGGGGCCAACGTCCTGACTTTC
>.|TRBJ2-7|TRBV5-4|.
CASSPRDQRRQYF
TGTGCCAGCAGCCCCCGGGACCAACGCCGACAGTACTTC
>few|TRBJ1-1|TRBV6-2/TRBV6-3|.
CASSYVMNTEAFF
TGTGCCAGCAGTTATGTCATGAACACTGAAGCTTTCTTT
>.|TRBJ2-1|TRBV15|.
CATSRVGGGNEQFF
TGTGCCACCAGCAGAGTTGGAGGCGGGAATGAGCAGTTCTTC
>.|TRBJ1-2|TRBV30|.
CAWSVLAGRGYTF
TGTGCCTGGAGTGTCCTGGCAGGGCGCGGCTACACCTTC
>.|TRBJ1-2|TRBV18|TRBD1
CASSPSGQGARGYTF
TGTGCCAGCTCACCATCGGGACAGGGGGCGCGAGGCTACACCTTC
>.|TRBJ1-2|TRBV3-1/TRBV3-2|TRBD1
CASSSQGGFRGYTF
TGTGCCAGCAGCTCCCAAGGGGGCTTCAGGGGCTACACCTTC
>.|TRBJ2-5|TRBV4-3|.
CASSQDRRGEETQYF
TGCGCCAGCAGCCAAGATCGGAGGGGCGAAGAGACCCAGTACTTC
>.|TRBJ2-7|TRBV12-3/TRBV12-4|.
CASTSDPRNEQYF
TGTGCCAGTACATCGGACCCGCGGAACGAGCAGTACTTC
>.|TRBJ1-3|TRBV28|.
CASRTGLRGNTIYF
TGTGCCAGCAGAACAGGACTTCGCGGAAACACCATATATTTT
>.|TRBJ1-4|TRBV19|.
CASSDRPATNEKLFF
TGTGCCAGTTCCGACAGACCTGCAACTAATGAAAAACTGTTTTTT
>.|TRBJ2-1|TRBV4-2|.
CASTRRLEGLYNEQFF
TGTGCCAGCACTCGCAGGTTGGAGGGCCTATACAATGAGCAGTTCTTC
>.|TRBJ1-5|TRBV19|.
CASIMFFGSNQPQHF
TGTGCCAGTATCATGTTCTTTGGTAGCAATCAGCCCCAGCATTTT
>.|TRBJ1-2|TRBV19|.
CASSLVGAIYGYTF
TGTGCCAGTAGTTTGGTGGGGGCGATCTATGGCTACACCTTC
>.|TRBJ1-2|TRBV30|.
CAWSGRDGYTF
TGTGCCTGGAGTGGACGGGATGGCTACACCTTC
>.|TRBJ1-5|TRBV7-9|.
CASSDWGNQPQHF
TGTGCCAGCAGCGATTGGGGCAATCAGCCCCAGCATTTT
>.|TRBJ1-1|TRBV2|.
CASSGGAVLNTEAFF
TGTGCCAGCAGTGGGGGGGCGGTTCTGAACACTGAAGCTTTCTTT
>.|TRBJ1-2|TRBV12-3/TRBV12-4|.
CASTSAGFYGYTF
TGTGCCAGCACCTCGGCTGGATTCTATGGCTACACCTTC
>once|TRBJ1-1|TRBV5-1|.
CASSFDRRNTEAFF
TGCGCCAGCAGCTTTGACAGGAGGAACACTGAAGCTTTCTTT
>.|TRBJ2-7|TRBV30|TRBD1
CAWMEGGQGAHEQYF
TGTGCCTGGATGGAAGGGGGACAGGGGGCCCACGAGCAGTACTTC
>.|TRBJ1-5|TRBV19|.
CASSRDTGTGNNQPQHF
TGTGCCAGTAGCAGGGACACCGGTACGGGCAACAATCAGCCCCAGCATTTT
>.|TRBJ1-5|TRBV28|TRBD1
CASSLGQGFRQPQHF
TGTGCCAGCAGTTTAGGACAGGGGTTTCGTCAGCCCCAGCATTTT